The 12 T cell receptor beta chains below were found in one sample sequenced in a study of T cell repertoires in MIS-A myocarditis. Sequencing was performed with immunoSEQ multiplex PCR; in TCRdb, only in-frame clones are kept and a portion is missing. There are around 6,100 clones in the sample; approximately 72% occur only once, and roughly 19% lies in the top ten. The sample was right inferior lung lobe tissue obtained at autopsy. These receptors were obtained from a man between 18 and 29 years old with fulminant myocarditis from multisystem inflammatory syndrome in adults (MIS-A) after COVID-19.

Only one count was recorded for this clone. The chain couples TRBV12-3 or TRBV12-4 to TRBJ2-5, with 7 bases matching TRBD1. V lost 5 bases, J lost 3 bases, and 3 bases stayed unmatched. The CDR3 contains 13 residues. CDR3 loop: CASSRDRKETQYF. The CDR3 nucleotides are TGTGCCAGCAGTCGGGACAGAAAAGAGACCCAGTACTTC.

The CDR3 region has the DNA TGTGCCAGCATCCGAGGGGGACATAGCAATCAGCCCCAGCATTTT. Its translation: CASIRGGHSNQPQHF. The rearrangement links TRBV6-5 to TRBJ1-5; possible D gene TRBD1, 6 bases. The V gene's germline CDR1 is MNHEY and CDR2 SVGAGI. Trimming cost V 7 bases and J 0 bases, with 13 bases left between them. This CDR3 has 15 amino acids.

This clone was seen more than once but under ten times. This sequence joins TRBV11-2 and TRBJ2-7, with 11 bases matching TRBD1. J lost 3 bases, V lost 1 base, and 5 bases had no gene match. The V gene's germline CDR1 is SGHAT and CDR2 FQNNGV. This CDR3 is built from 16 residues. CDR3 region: CASSLGGTGGHYEQYF. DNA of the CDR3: TGTGCCAGCAGCTTAGGAGGGACAGGGGGACACTACGAGCAGTACTTC. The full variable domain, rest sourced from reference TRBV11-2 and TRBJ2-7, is EAGVAQSPRYKIIEKRQSVAFWCNPISGHATLYWYQQILGQGPKLLIQFQNNGVVDDSQLPKDRFSAERLKGVDSTLKIQPAKLEDSAVYLCASSLGGTGGHYEQYFGPGTRLTVT.

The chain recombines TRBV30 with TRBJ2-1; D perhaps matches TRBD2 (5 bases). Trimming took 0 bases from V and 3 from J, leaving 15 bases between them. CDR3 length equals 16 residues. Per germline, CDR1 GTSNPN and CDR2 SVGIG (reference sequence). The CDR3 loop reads CAWSVLGGPDYNEQFF. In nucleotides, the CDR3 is TGTGCCTGGAGTGTACTCGGAGGACCCGACTACAATGAGCAGTTCTTC.

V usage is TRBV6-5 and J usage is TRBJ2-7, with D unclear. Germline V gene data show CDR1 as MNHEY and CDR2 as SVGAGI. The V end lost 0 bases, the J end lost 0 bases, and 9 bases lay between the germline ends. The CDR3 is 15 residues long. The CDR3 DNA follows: TGTGCCAGCAGTTACTCGTCCGGCACCTCCTACGAGCAGTACTTC. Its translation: CASSYSSGTSYEQYF.

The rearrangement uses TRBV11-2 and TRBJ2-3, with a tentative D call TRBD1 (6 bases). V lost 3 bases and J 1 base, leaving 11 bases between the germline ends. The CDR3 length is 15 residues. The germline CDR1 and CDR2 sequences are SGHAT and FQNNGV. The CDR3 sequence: CASSFWGRGTDTQYF. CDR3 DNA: TGTGCCAGCAGCTTCTGGGGGCGGGGCACAGATACGCAGTATTTT. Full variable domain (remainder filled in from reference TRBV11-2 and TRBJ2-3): EAGVAQSPRYKIIEKRQSVAFWCNPISGHATLYWYQQILGQGPKLLIQFQNNGVVDDSQLPKDRFSAERLKGVDSTLKIQPAKLEDSAVYLCASSFWGRGTDTQYFGPGTRLTVL.

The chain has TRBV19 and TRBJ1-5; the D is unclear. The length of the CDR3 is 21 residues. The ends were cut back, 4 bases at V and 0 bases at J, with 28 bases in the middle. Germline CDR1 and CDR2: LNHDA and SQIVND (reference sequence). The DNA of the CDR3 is TGTGCCAGTAGTACTAACCGTTGGGAGGACCTTTCTGCGGGTAGCAATCAGCCCCAGCATTTT. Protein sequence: CASSTNRWEDLSAGSNQPQHF.

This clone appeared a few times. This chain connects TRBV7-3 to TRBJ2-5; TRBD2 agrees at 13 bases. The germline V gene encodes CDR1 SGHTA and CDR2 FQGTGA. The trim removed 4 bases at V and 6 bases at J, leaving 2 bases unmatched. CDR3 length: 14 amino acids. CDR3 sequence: CASSWTSGSKTQYF. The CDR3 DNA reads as TGTGCCAGCAGCTGGACTAGCGGGAGTAAGACCCAGTACTTC. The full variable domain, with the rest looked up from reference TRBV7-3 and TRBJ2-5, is GAGVSQTPSNKVTEKGKYVELRCDPISGHTALYWYRQSLGQGPEFLIYFQGTGAADDSGLPNDRFFAVRPEGSVSTLKIQRTERGDSAVYLCASSWTSGSKTQYFGPGTRLLVL.

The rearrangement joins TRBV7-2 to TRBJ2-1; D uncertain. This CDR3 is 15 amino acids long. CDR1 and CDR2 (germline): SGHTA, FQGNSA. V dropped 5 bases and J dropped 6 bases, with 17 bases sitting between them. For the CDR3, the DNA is TGTGCCAGCAGCCACTTTAGGACCCCCTCCAATGAGCAGTTCTTC. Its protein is CASSHFRTPSNEQFF. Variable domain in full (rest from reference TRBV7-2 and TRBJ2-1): GAGVSQSPSNKVTEKGKDVELRCDPISGHTALYWYRQSLGQGLEFLIYFQGNSAPDKSGLPSDRFSAERTGGSVSTLTIQRTQQEDSAVYLCASSHFRTPSNEQFFGPGTRLTVL.

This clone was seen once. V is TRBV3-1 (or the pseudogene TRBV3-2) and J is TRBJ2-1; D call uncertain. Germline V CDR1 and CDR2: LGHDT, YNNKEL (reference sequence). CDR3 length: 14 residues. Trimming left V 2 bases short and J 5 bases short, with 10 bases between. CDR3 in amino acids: CASSQLTADNEQFF. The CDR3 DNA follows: TGTGCCAGCAGCCAATTAACAGCTGACAATGAGCAGTTCTTC.

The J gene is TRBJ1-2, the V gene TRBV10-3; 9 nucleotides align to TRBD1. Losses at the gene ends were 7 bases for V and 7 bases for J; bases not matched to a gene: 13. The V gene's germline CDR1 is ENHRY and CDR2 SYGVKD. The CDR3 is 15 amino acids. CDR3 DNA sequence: TGTGCCATCAAAATACCGGGACAGGGTTCGGGTGGCTACACCTTC. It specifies CAIKIPGQGSGGYTF.

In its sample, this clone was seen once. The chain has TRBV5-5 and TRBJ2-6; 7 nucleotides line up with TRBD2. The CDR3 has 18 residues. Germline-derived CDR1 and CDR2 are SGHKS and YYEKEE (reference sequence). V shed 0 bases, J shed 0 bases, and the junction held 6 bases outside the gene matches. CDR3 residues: CASSLGPTGGSGANVLTF. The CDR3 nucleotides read TGTGCCAGCAGCTTGGGGCCGACGGGGGGCTCTGGGGCCAACGTCCTGACTTTC.